This TCR beta chain was found in a study of patients and donors after allogeneic stem cell transplantation. TCRdb analysed the RT-PCR reads with MiXCR anew, one entry per CDR3 protein. The sample has about 150,000 distinct CDR3 sequences, nearly 25% seen once. Trimming cost V 0 bases and J 5 bases; bases outside gene matches: 9. CDR1 KGHSH and CDR2 LQKENI come from the germline V gene. The CDR3 runs to 16 residues. The chain is built from TRBV18 and TRBJ1-1; 7 positions agree with TRBD1. Sequenced: blood, either unsorted or a sorted T cell fraction (not recorded which). The sequence was obtained from a human donor who was either an allogeneic HSCT recipient or a stem cell or donor lymphocyte infusion donor (not recorded which). It is not recorded whose cells these are; they may come from a transplant donor. The CDR3: CASSPPNGFRGTEAFF. CDR3 nucleotide sequence: TGTGCCAGCTCACCACCGAATGGGTTCAGGGGGACTGAAGCTTTCTTT.